This T cell receptor beta chain was sequenced in a study of cytomegalovirus exposure and HLA in healthy donors. Study details: From 150 million to 200 million T cells, an earlier analysis saw 110 million or so unique TCR beta sequences.

Germline-derived CDR1 and CDR2 are MNHEY and SMNVEV (reference sequence). Trimming stripped 1 base from V and 3 bases from J, with 22 bases between. CDR3 length: 19 residues. The PCR employed 60 Vbeta primers together with 13 Jbeta primers. The assay was immunoSEQ multiplex PCR, and TCRdb's table has in-frame clones only and misses some. The table records under 150,000 clones, almost 85% of them present only once. Whole-study findings and limits: In a later analysis, TCR beta V- and J-gene trimming showed a link to a missense DCLRE1C variant. In a later analysis, HLA-C alleles had the fewest associated TCRs, DRB1 alleles the most. Evidence from a later analysis indicated that most CMV-associated TCR beta chains looked HLA-restricted.

In the case of this clone: What it binds is unknown.

Input material: PBMCs. This rearrangement joins TRBV27 to TRBJ1-5; perhaps TRBD1 as D (6 bases). The receptor comes from a boy between 2 and 15 years old in good health and CMV-seronegative. The CDR3 reads CASSLFGGGETGLNQPQHF. In nucleotides, the CDR3 is TGTGCCAGCAGTTTATTTGGCGGGGGGGAGACAGGACTCAATCAGCCCCAGCATTTT.